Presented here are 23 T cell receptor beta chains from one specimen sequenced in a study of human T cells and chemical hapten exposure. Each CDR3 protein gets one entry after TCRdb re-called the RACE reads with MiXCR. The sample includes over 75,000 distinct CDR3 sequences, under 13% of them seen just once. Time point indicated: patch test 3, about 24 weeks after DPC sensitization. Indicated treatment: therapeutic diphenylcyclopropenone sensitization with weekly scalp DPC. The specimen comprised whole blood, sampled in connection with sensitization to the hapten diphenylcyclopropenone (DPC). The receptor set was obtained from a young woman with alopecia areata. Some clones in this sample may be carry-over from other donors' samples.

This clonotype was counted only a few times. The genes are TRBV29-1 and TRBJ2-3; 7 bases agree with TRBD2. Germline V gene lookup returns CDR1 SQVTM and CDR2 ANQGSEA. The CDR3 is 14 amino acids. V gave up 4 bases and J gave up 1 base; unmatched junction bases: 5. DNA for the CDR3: TGCAGCGTTGCCGGGGCGGGAGGCACAGATACGCAGTATTTT. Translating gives CSVAGAGGTDTQYF.

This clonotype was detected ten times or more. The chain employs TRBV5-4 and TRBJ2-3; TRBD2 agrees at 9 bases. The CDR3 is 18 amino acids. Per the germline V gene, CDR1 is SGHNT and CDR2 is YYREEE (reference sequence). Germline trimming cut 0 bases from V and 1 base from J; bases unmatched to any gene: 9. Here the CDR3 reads CASSLGGRGRGGTDTQYF. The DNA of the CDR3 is TGTGCCAGCAGCTTGGGGGGTCGCGGGAGGGGTGGCACAGATACGCAGTATTTT.

CDR3: CASSPGQGIYEQYV. CDR3 in DNA: TGTGCCAGCAGCCCGGGACAGGGGATTTACGAGCAGTACGTC. The gene calls are TRBV28 and TRBJ2-7, with TRBD1 matching 10 bases. This CDR3 spans 14 amino acids. Unmatched junction bases numbered 6, after V lost 6 bases and J lost 4 bases. Germline CDR1 is MDHEN and CDR2 is SYDVKM.

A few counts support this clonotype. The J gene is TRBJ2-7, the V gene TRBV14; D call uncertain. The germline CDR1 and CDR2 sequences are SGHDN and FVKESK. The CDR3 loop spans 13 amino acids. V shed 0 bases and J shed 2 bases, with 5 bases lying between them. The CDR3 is CASSQDHAYEQYV. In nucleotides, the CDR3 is TGTGCCAGCAGCCAAGATCACGCCTACGAGCAGTACGTC.

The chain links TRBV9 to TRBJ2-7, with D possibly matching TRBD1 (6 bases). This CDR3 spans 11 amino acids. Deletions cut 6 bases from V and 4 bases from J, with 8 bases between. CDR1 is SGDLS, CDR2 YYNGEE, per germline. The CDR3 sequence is CASKRGYEQYV. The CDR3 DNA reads TGTGCCAGCAAAAGGGGGTACGAGCAGTACGTC.

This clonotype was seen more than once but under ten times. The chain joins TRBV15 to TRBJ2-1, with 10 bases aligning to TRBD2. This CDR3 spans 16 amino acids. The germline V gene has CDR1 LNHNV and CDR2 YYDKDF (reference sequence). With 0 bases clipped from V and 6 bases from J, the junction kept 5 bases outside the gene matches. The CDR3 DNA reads TGTGCCACCAGCAGAGATCGTGCTAGCGGGAGCAATGAGCAGTTCTTC. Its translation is CATSRDRASGSNEQFF.

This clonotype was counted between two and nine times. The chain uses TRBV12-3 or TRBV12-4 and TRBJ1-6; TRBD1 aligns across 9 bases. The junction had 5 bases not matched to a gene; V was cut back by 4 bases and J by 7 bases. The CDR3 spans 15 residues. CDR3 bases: TGTGCCAGCAGTTGGGGACAGGGTAACAATTCACCCCTCCACTTT. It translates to CASSWGQGNNSPLHF.

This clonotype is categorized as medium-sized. Here the CDR3 DNA reads TGTGCCAGCAGTCCCGGGACTAGTCCCTCCAATGAGCAGTTCTTC. It specifies CASSPGTSPSNEQFF. The gene calls are TRBV6-4 and TRBJ2-1, with TRBD2 identical over 8 bases. The CDR3 length is 15 residues. V lost 5 bases to trimming and J lost 6 bases; unmatched junction nucleotides: 9. Germline V gene data show CDR1 as MRHNA and CDR2 as SNTAGT.

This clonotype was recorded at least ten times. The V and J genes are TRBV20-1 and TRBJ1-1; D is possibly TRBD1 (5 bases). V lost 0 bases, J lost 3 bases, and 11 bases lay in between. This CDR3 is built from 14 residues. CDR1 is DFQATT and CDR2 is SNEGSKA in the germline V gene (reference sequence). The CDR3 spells CSARESGRDTEAFF. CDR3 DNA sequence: TGCAGTGCTAGAGAAAGTGGCAGGGACACTGAAGCTTTCTTT.

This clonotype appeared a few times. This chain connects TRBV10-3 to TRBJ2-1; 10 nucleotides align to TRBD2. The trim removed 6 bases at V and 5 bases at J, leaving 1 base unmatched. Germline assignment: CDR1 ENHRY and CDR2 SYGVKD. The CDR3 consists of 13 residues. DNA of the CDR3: TGTGCCATCAGGACTAGCGGGCACAATGAGCAGTTCTTC. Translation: CAIRTSGHNEQFF.

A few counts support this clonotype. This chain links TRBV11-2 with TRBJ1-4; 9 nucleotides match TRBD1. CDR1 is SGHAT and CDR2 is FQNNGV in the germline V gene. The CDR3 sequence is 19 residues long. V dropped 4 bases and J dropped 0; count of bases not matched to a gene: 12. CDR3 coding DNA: TGTGCCAGCAGCTCGCCCGGACAGGGGATAGTTGCAACTAATGAAAAACTGTTTTTT. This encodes CASSSPGQGIVATNEKLFF.

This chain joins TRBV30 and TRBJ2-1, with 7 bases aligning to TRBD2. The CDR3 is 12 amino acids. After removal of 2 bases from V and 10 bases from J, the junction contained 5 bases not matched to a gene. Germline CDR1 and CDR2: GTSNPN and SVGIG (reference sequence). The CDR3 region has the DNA TGTGCCTGGAGTCGATTTAGCGGGGAGCAGTTCTTC. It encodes CAWSRFSGEQFF.

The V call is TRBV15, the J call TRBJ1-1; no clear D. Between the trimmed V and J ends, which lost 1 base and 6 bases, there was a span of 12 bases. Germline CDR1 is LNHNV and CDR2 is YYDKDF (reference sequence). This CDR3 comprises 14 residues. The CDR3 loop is CATSRVRGSAEAFF. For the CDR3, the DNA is TGTGCCACCAGCAGAGTTCGGGGTTCGGCTGAAGCTTTCTTT.

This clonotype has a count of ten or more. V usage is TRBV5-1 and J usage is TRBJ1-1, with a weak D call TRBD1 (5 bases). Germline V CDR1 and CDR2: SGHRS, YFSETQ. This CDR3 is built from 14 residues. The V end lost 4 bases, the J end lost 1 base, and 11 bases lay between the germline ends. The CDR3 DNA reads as TGCGCCAGCAGCCAATCAGGGACGAACACTGAAGCTTTCTTT. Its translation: CASSQSGTNTEAFF.

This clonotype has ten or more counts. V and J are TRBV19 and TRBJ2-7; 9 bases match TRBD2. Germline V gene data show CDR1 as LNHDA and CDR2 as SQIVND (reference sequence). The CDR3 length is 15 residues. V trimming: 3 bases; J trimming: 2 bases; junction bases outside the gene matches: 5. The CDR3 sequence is CASSIILAGTYEQYF. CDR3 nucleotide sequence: TGTGCCAGTAGTATCATTCTAGCGGGGACCTACGAGCAGTACTTC.

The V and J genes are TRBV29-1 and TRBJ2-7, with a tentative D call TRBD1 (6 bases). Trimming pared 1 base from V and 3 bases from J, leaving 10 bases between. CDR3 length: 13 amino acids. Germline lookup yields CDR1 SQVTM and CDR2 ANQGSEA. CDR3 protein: CSVEGTDDYEQYF. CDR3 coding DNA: TGCAGCGTTGAAGGGACAGACGACTACGAGCAGTACTTC.

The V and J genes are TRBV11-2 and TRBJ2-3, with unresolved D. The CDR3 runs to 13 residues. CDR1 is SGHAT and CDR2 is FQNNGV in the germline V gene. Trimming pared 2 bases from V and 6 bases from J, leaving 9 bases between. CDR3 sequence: CASSLPPMDTQYF. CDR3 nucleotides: TGTGCCAGCAGCTTACCCCCAATGGATACGCAGTATTTT.

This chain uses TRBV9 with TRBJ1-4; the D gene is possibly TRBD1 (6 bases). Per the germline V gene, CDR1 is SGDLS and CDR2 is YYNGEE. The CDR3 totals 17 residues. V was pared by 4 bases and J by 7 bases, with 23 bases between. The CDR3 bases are TGTGCCAGCAGCTCCCTTCCCGGGGGCGCCGGGGGTGAAAAACTGTTTTTT. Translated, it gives CASSSLPGGAGGEKLFF. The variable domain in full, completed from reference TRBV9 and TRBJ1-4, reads DSGVTQTPKHLITATGQRVTLRCSPRSGDLSVYWYQQSLDQGLQFLIQYYNGEERAKGNILERFSAQQFPDLHSELNLSSLELGDSALYFCASSSLPGGAGGEKLFFGSGTQLSVL.

CDR3 coding DNA: TGTGCCAGCAGTTCCCGGGCAGGGGAGTACTTC. This gives the protein CASSSRAGEYF. This rearrangement joins TRBV28 to TRBJ2-7, with a weak D call TRBD1 (6 bases). The CDR3 length is 11 residues. V shed 4 bases and J shed 11 bases, with 12 bases lying between them. Germline CDR1 is MDHEN and CDR2 is SYDVKM. Complete variable domain (other parts from reference TRBV28 and TRBJ2-7): DVKVTQSSRYLVKRTGEKVFLECVQDMDHENMFWYRQDPGLGLRLIYFSYDVKMKEKGDIPEGYSVSREKKERFSLILESASTNQTSMYLCASSSRAGEYFGPGTRLTVT.

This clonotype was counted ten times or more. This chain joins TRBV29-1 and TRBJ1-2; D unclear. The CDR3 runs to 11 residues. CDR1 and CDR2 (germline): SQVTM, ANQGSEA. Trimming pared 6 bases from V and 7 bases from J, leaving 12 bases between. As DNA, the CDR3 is TGCAGCGTGTATGAACAGCCTGGCTACACCTTC. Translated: CSVYEQPGYTF.

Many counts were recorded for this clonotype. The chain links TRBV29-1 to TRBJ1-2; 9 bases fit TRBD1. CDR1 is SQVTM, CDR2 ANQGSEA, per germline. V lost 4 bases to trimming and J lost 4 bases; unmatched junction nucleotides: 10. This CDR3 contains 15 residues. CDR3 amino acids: CSVGGQGFLGYGYTF. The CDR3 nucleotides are TGCAGCGTTGGAGGACAGGGGTTCTTAGGCTATGGCTACACCTTC.

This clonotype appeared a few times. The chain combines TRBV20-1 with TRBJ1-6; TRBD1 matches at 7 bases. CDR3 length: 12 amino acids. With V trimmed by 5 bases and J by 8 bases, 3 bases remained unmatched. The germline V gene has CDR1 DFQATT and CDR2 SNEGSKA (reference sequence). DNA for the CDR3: TGCAGTGCTGTTACAGGGGATTCACCCCTCCACTTT. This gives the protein CSAVTGDSPLHF.

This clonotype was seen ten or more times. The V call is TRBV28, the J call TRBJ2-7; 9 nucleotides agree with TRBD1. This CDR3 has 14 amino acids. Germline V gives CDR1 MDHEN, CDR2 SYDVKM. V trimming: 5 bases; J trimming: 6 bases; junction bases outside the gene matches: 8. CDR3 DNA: TGTGCCAGCAGTCCCGCCGGGGACAGGGTCGAGCAGTACGTC. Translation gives CASSPAGDRVEQYV.